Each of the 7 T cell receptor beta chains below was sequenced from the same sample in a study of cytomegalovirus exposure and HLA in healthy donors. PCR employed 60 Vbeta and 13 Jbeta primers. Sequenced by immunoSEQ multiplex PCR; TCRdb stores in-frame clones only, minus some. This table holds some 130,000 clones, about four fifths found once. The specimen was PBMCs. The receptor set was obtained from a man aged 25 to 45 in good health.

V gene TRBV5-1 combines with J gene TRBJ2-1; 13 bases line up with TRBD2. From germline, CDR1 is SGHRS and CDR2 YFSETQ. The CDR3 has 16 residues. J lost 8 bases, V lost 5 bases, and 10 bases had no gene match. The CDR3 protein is CASSHGLAGVGDEQFF. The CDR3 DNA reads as TGCGCCAGCAGTCACGGACTAGCGGGAGTAGGTGATGAGCAGTTCTTC.

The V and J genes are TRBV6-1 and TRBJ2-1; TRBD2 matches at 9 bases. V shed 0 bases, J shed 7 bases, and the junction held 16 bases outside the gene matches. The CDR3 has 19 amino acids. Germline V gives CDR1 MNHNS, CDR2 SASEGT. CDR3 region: CASSEAPQWLAGASNEQFF. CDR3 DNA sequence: TGTGCCAGCAGTGAAGCGCCCCAATGGTTAGCGGGAGCATCGAATGAGCAGTTCTTC.

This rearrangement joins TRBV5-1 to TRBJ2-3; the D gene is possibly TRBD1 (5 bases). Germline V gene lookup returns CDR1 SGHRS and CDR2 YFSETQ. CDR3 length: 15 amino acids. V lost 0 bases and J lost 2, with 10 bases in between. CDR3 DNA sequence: TGCGCCAGCAGCTTGGGGGGCCTAACCACAGATACGCAGTATTTT. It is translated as CASSLGGLTTDTQYF.

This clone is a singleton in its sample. This chain's CDR3 is CASSLQGGSDEQYF. CDR3 DNA sequence: TGTGCCAGCAGCCTACAGGGTGGGTCGGACGAGCAGTACTTC. The gene calls are TRBV6-1 and TRBJ2-7, with D perhaps TRBD1 (6 bases). This CDR3 is built from 14 residues. From germline, CDR1 is MNHNS and CDR2 SASEGT. V was shortened by 6 bases and J by 5 bases, with 17 bases between the two germline ends.

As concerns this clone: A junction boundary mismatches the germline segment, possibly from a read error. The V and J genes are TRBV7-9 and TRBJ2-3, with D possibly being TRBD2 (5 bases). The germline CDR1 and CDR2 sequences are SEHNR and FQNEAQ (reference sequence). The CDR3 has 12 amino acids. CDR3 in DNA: TGTTCCAGCAGCTTAAGCGGAGATACGCAGTATTTT. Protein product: CSSSLSGDTQYF. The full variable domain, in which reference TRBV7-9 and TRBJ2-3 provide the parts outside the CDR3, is DTGVSQNPRHKITKRGQNVTFRCDPISEHNRLYWYRQTLGQGPEFLTYFQNEAQLEKSRLLSDRFSAERPKGSFSTLEIQRTEQGDSAMYLCSSSLSGDTQYFGPGTRLTVL.

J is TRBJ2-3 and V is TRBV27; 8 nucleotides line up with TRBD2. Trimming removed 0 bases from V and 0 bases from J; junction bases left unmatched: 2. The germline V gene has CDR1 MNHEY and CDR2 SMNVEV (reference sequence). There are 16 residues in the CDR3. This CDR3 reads CASSLSSSGSTDTQYF. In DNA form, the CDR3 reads TGTGCCAGCAGTTTATCGTCTAGCGGGAGCACAGATACGCAGTATTTT.

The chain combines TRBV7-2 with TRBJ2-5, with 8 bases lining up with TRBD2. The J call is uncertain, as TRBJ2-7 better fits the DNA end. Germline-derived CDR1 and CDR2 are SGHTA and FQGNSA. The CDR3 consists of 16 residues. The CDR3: CASSLGLSGSSYEQYF. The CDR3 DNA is TGTGCCAGCAGCTTAGGGTTGAGCGGGAGTTCCTACGAGCAGTACTTC.